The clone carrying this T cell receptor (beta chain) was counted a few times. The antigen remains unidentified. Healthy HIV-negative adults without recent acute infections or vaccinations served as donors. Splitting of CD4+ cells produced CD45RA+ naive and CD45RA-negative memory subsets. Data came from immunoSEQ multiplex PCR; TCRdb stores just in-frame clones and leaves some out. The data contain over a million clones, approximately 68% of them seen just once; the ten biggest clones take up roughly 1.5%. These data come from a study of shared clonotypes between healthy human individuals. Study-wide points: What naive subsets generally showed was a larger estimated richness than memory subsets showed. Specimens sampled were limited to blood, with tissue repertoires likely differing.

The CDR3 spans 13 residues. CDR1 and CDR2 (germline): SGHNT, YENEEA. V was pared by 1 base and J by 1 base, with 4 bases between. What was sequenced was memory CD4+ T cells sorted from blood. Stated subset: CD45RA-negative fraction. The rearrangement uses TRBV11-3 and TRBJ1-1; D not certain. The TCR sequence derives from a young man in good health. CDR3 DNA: TGTGCCAGCAGCTTAGGGTGGAACACTGAAGCTTTCTTT. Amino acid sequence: CASSLGWNTEAFF.